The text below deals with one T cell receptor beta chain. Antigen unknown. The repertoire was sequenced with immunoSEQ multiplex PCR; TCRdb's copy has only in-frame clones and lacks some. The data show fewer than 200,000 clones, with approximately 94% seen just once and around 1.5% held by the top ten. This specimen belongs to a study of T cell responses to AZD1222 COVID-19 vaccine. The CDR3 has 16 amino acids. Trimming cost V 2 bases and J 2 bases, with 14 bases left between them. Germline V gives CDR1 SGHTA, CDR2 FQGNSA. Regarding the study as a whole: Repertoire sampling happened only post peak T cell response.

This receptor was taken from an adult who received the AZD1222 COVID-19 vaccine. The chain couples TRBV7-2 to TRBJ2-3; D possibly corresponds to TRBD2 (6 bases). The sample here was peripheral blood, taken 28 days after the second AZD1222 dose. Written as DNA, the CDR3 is TGTGCCAGCAGCTTACCACCGGGACTTAACACAGATACGCAGTATTTT. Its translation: CASSLPPGLNTDTQYF.